This T cell receptor beta chain originates from a study of spatial heterogeneity in lung cancer. This clonotype was counted at least ten times. TCRdb reprocessed the 5' RACE reads with MiXCR, giving one entry per CDR3 protein. The table has roughly 48,000 distinct CDR3 sequences, approximately 5% seen once. Time point here: sample taken at primary tumor resection. A total of fewer than 80 untreated early-stage non-small cell lung cancer patients served as donors. The study sequenced unsorted whole RNA from tumor, nontumor lung or frozen PBMC. CDR3 size: 14 residues. Trimming pared 5 bases from V and 1 base from J, leaving 9 bases between. Germline V gene lookup returns CDR1 SGHTA and CDR2 FQGNSA.

The chain combines TRBV7-2 with TRBJ1-5; the D is unclear. The sequencing here drew on PBMCs, taken at surgery. This receptor was identified in a male donor with early-stage non-small cell lung cancer. CDR3 sequence: CASSRTDSNQPQHF. In DNA form, the CDR3 reads TGTGCCAGCAGCCGAACGGACAGCAATCAGCCCCAGCATTTT.